This T cell receptor beta chain is from a study of T cell repertoires in ileal Crohn's disease. The CDR3 sequence is 14 residues long. Trimming stripped 0 bases from V and 6 bases from J, with 11 bases between. Germline CDR1 reads LGHNA; CDR2 reads YSLEER. This clone occurred a few times. Method: immunoSEQ multiplex PCR; TCRdb's copy keeps in-frame clones and lacks some. The sample comprises around 4,500 clones, 69% of which are singletons, and roughly a sixth rests with the top ten. The V call is TRBV4-3, the J call TRBJ1-1; D is possibly TRBD1 (5 bases). The receptor's source is an adult with Crohn's disease. Specimen: ileal tissue. The CDR3 sequence: CASSQDAGDAEAFF. The CDR3 DNA is TGCGCCAGCAGCCAAGATGCGGGGGACGCTGAAGCTTTCTTT.